This T cell receptor (beta chain) was observed in a study of T cell responses to AZD1222 COVID-19 vaccine. Whole-study results and caveats: Donors were mostly white British, more females; clonal diversity possibly underestimated. Nearly half of spike-specific TCRs reportedly target variant regions that are unmutated in the B.1.351 and B.1.1.7 variants.

From germline, CDR1 is SQVTM and CDR2 ANQGSEA. Trimming took off 4 bases at V and 0 bases at J, with 9 bases between the two ends. The CDR3 sequence is 13 residues long. With respect to this clone: Its antigen is still unknown.

Pooling was applied to second doses at about 4 or about 12 weeks. The assay was immunoSEQ multiplex PCR, and TCRdb's table has in-frame clones only and misses some. Among just under 150,000 clones listed, 89% were seen once. The chain is built from TRBV29-1 and TRBJ1-1, with a weak D call TRBD1 (5 bases). The TCR originated in an adult who received the AZD1222 COVID-19 vaccine. Source: peripheral blood, taken 28 days after the second AZD1222 dose. The CDR3 here is CSVAGRVNTEAFF. CDR3 nucleotides: TGCAGCGTTGCGGGCAGGGTGAACACTGAAGCTTTCTTT.